This TCR beta chain comes out of a study of blood T cell repertoires in COVID-19. In the study overall: Spain, Italy and the United States supplied samples that represented acute and convalescent COVID-19. PBMCs, B-cell-depleted T cells, or T cells were the source of the cDNA or gDNA that made up the material.

In the authors' workflow: Amplified reference gene primers provided the basis for estimating nucleated cell counts. The table came from immunoSEQ multiplex PCR; TCRdb's copy has only in-frame clones and leaves some out. V and J calls and clone size come straight from that table; D and trimming were deduced from the DNA. The sample carries some 52,000 clones, 65% to 90% recorded once. This clone was seen only a few times. The V gene lost 5 bases and the J gene lost 6 bases, with 11 bases spanning the gap. Per germline, CDR1 LGHDT and CDR2 YNNKEL (reference sequence). The CDR3 runs 12 residues. Specimen: peripheral blood. The sequence derives from a man in his 70s with acute or convalescent COVID-19. The chain links TRBV3-1 (or the pseudogene TRBV3-2) to TRBJ2-7, with a possible D match to TRBD2 (5 bases). The CDR3 DNA follows: TGTGCCAGCAGCGCCGGACTGAGCGAGCAGTACTTC. Protein product: CASSAGLSEQYF.